These 27 T cell receptor beta chains were all obtained from the same sample, sequenced in a study of control samples from healthy donors and cancer patients. Profiled with immunoSEQ multiplex PCR; TCRdb holds only in-frame clones, not every one. The sample consists of roughly 94,000 clones, 70% to 85% of them appearing once. The sample was PBMCs. Source of these receptors: a man between 65 and 85 years old with lung cancer.

The chain carries TRBV18 and TRBJ1-3; D gene ambiguous. V lost 8 bases and J lost 0, with 17 bases in between. Germline V lookup: CDR1 KGHSH, CDR2 LQKENI. The CDR3 consists of 16 residues. CDR3 in amino acids: CASLSGEAFSGNTIYF. In DNA, the CDR3 is TGTGCCAGCCTTTCCGGGGAGGCCTTCTCTGGAAACACCATATATTTT.

The rearrangement uses TRBV27 and TRBJ2-7; perhaps TRBD1 as D (5 bases). The germline gives CDR1 MNHEY, CDR2 SMNVEV (reference sequence). The CDR3 length is 14 residues. Trimming removed 4 bases from V and 2 bases from J, with 12 bases in between. As DNA, the CDR3 is TGTGCCAGCAGTTCAGGGAATAAGGCCTACGAGCAGTACTTC. Translation: CASSSGNKAYEQYF.

The chain has TRBV7-6 and TRBJ1-1, with TRBD1 identical over 10 bases. V was clipped by 5 bases and J by 4 bases; unmatched bases: 13. Germline CDR1 is SGHVS and CDR2 is FNYEAQ. The CDR3 has 17 residues. The CDR3 region is CASSPLGQGLVGTEAFF. The CDR3 DNA is TGTGCCAGCAGCCCGTTGGGACAGGGGTTGGTAGGCACTGAAGCTTTCTTT.

The chain combines TRBV28 with TRBJ1-5; D remains unclear. V was pared by 2 bases and J by 3 bases, with 11 bases between. This CDR3 comprises 15 residues. Germline lookup yields CDR1 MDHEN and CDR2 SYDVKM. CDR3 residues: CASSLSGLANQPQHF. The CDR3, as DNA: TGTGCCAGCAGTTTAAGTGGGCTGGCCAATCAGCCCCAGCATTTT.

The rearrangement uses TRBV19 and TRBJ2-6, with 7 positions matching TRBD1. The junction had 16 bases not matched to a gene; V was cut back by 7 bases and J by 1 base. The CDR3 consists of 19 residues. Germline CDR1 and CDR2: LNHDA and SQIVND (reference sequence). In nucleotides, the CDR3 is TGTGCCAGTACCCCCGGCAGACAGGGAAGTGGATCTGGGGCCAACGTCCTGACTTTC. It specifies CASTPGRQGSGSGANVLTF. Supplemented by reference TRBV19 and TRBJ2-6, the full variable domain reads DGGITQSPKYLFRKEGQNVTLSCEQNLNHDAMYWYRQDPGQGLRLIYYSQIVNDFQKGDIAEGYSVSREKKESFPLTVTSAQKNPTAFYLCASTPGRQGSGSGANVLTFGAGSRLTVL.

The V call is TRBV5-4, the J call TRBJ2-7; a possible D gene is TRBD2 (5 bases). Trimming removed 4 bases at V and 6 bases at J, with 14 bases between. The germline gives CDR1 SGHNT, CDR2 YYREEE (reference sequence). CDR3 size: 13 residues. CDR3 amino acids: CASSVPPGVEQYF. The CDR3 DNA is TGTGCCAGCAGCGTGCCCCCCGGGGTCGAGCAGTACTTC.

The chain combines TRBV7-8 with TRBJ1-6, with a tentative D call TRBD1 (5 bases). Looked up from germline, CDR1 is SGHVS and CDR2 is FQNEAQ. With 1 base removed from V and 7 bases from J, the gap between germline ends came to 8 bases. CDR3 size: 14 residues. CDR3 sequence: CASSLGQTNSPLHF. DNA for the CDR3: TGTGCCAGCAGCTTAGGACAGACCAATTCACCCCTCCACTTT.

This chain uses TRBV7-9 with TRBJ1-3; D remains unclear. Germline loops: CDR1 SEHNR, CDR2 FQNEAQ (reference sequence). Trimming removed 3 bases at V and 0 bases at J, with 6 bases between. The length of the CDR3 is 14 residues. In nucleotides, the CDR3 is TGTGCCAGCAGCTTGTGGAGCTCTGGAAACACCATATATTTT. It translates to CASSLWSSGNTIYF.

This chain links TRBV13 with TRBJ2-5; D perhaps matches TRBD2 (5 bases). Germline V CDR1 and CDR2: PRHDT, FYEKMQ (reference sequence). Trimming cost V 3 bases and J 3 bases, with 11 bases left between them. This CDR3 comprises 14 residues. Here the CDR3 reads CASSLGPGKETQYF. As DNA, the CDR3 is TGTGCCAGCAGCTTGGGTCCGGGGAAAGAGACCCAGTACTTC.

The J gene is TRBJ1-1, the V gene TRBV10-1; D is ambiguous. V was pared by 7 bases and J by 0 bases, with 21 bases between. Germline V gives CDR1 WNHNN, CDR2 SYGVQD (reference sequence). This CDR3 has 17 amino acids. Here the CDR3 DNA reads TGCGCCAGCAACCCACTGCCAGTCGGCCCAATGAACACTGAAGCTTTCTTT. As protein: CASNPLPVGPMNTEAFF.

The gene calls are TRBV6-1 and TRBJ1-2; D is unclear. The CDR3 is made up of 18 amino acids. In germline, CDR1 is MNHNS, CDR2 SASEGT. V dropped 0 bases and J dropped 1 base, with 18 bases sitting between them. The CDR3 nucleotides are TGTGCCAGCAGTGAAGCTTTCGTCGGGCCTTCCATTAACTATGGCTACACCTTC. Translation: CASSEAFVGPSINYGYTF.

The chain carries TRBV6-2 or TRBV6-3 and TRBJ2-1; 7 bases fit TRBD1. The CDR3 has 16 amino acids. Germline assignment: CDR1 MNHEY and CDR2 SVGEGT. The V gene end was trimmed by 6 bases and the J gene end by 4 bases; junction bases not matched to a gene: 12. The CDR3 nucleotides read TGTGCCAGCAGCTCGCCGGACAGGACACTATACAATGAGCAGTTCTTC. Amino acids: CASSSPDRTLYNEQFF.

This rearrangement joins TRBV19 to TRBJ1-2, with D perhaps matching TRBD1 (6 bases). CDR1 and CDR2 from the germline V gene are LNHDA and SQIVND (reference sequence). V gave up 5 bases and J gave up 6 bases, with 16 bases separating them. CDR3 size: 14 residues. The CDR3 loop is CASSFGQGRDGYTF. As DNA, the CDR3 is TGTGCCAGTAGTTTCGGCCAGGGGAGGGATGGCTACACCTTC.

The count of this clone is one. This rearrangement joins TRBV5-8 to TRBJ1-2, with no clear D. The length of the CDR3 is 15 residues. The germline V and J ends were trimmed by 3 bases and 2 bases, with 14 bases remaining between them. Germline V gene data show CDR1 as SGHTS and CDR2 as YDEGEE. In nucleotides, the CDR3 is TGTGCCAGCAGCTGGGGTCTCAATATCAACTATGGCTACACCTTC. It is translated as CASSWGLNINYGYTF.

The chain joins TRBV25-1 to TRBJ2-6; D possibly matches TRBD1 or TRBD2 (6 bases each). The CDR3 spans 11 residues. The germline V gene encodes CDR1 MGHDK and CDR2 SYGVNS. V shed 6 bases and J shed 12 bases, with 9 bases lying between them. The CDR3 loop is CASRGGLVLTF. The CDR3 coding sequence is TGTGCCAGCAGAGGGGGGCTCGTCCTGACTTTC.

This chain connects TRBV28 to TRBJ2-6; TRBD2 matches 7 bases. In germline, CDR1 is MDHEN, CDR2 SYDVKM. The CDR3 runs 15 residues. The junction had 13 bases not matched to a gene; V was cut back by 4 bases and J by 13 bases. CDR3 amino acids: CASSSFGGLAQVLTF. CDR3 sequence (DNA): TGTGCCAGCAGTTCGTTCGGGGGGTTGGCTCAAGTCCTGACTTTC.

This clone came up once. V gene TRBV5-4 combines with J gene TRBJ2-4; 7 bases align to TRBD1. The V and J ends lost 3 bases and 3 bases, in that order; junction bases with no gene match: 6. Germline V lookup: CDR1 SGHNT, CDR2 YYREEE (reference sequence). The CDR3 spans 15 residues. CDR3 amino acids: CASSSGQANKNIQYF. The CDR3 coding sequence is TGTGCCAGCAGCTCAGGACAGGCGAACAAAAACATTCAGTACTTC.

The CDR3 reads CASSLEGRVGTEAFF. CDR3 nucleotide sequence: TGTGCCAGCAGCTTGGAAGGCAGGGTGGGCACTGAAGCTTTCTTT. The chain employs TRBV5-6 and TRBJ1-1; possibly TRBD1 for D (5 bases). Germline CDR1 SGHDT, CDR2 YYEEEE. Trimming took off 0 bases at V and 4 bases at J, with 13 bases between the two ends. CDR3 size: 15 residues.

This clone was observed a single time. The chain recombines TRBV2 with TRBJ2-2; 16 bases fit TRBD2. The trim removed 6 bases at V and 5 bases at J, leaving 3 bases unmatched. Germline lookup yields CDR1 SNHLY and CDR2 FYNNEI. CDR3 size: 16 residues. The CDR3 here is CASSLGLAGGTGELFF. The CDR3 DNA is TGTGCCAGCAGCCTGGGACTAGCGGGGGGGACCGGGGAGCTGTTTTTT.

This clone was seen a handful of times. The chain has TRBV5-4 and TRBJ2-3, with TRBD2 matching over 11 bases. J lost 2 bases, V lost 1 base, and 6 bases had no gene match. Germline assignment: CDR1 SGHNT and CDR2 YYREEE (reference sequence). The CDR3 runs 17 residues. CDR3 amino acids: CASSLSLAGGYTDTQYF. Here the CDR3 DNA reads TGTGCCAGCAGCTTGAGCCTAGCGGGGGGCTACACAGATACGCAGTATTTT.

In this sample, this clone turned up once. The rearrangement joins TRBV10-2 to TRBJ2-7; D may correspond to TRBD1 or TRBD2 (7 bases each). The germline V and J ends were trimmed by 0 bases and 8 bases, with 17 bases remaining between them. Germline CDR1 is WSHSY and CDR2 is SAAADI. The CDR3 is 15 residues long. This chain's CDR3 is CASSESAGQGGKQYF. CDR3 coding DNA: TGCGCCAGCAGTGAGTCAGCGGGCCAGGGGGGGAAGCAGTACTTC.

The V gene is TRBV9, the J gene TRBJ2-2, with D perhaps being TRBD1 or TRBD2 (5 bases each). The germline V and J ends were trimmed by 1 base and 4 bases, with 8 bases remaining between them. Looked up from germline, CDR1 is SGDLS and CDR2 is YYNGEE. The CDR3 runs to 14 residues. The CDR3 here is CASSVSGTTGELFF. In nucleotides, the CDR3 is TGTGCCAGCAGCGTAAGTGGGACCACCGGGGAGCTGTTTTTT.

The chain is built from TRBV5-5 and TRBJ2-7; TRBD2 might be the D (7 bases). The CDR3 length is 14 residues. Germline lookup yields CDR1 SGHKS and CDR2 YYEKEE (reference sequence). V lost 5 bases and J lost 2, with 14 bases in between. CDR3 sequence reads: CASRVPGGPYEQYF. As DNA, the CDR3 is TGTGCCAGCAGGGTCCCCGGGGGGCCCTACGAGCAGTACTTC.

This chain links TRBV27 with TRBJ1-5; 7 positions agree with TRBD1. The CDR3 totals 13 residues. CDR1 is MNHEY and CDR2 is SMNVEV in the germline V gene (reference sequence). Unmatched junction bases numbered 4, after V lost 5 bases and J lost 6 bases. The CDR3 loop is CASSDRVGQPQHF. The CDR3, as DNA: TGTGCCAGCAGTGACAGGGTAGGTCAGCCCCAGCATTTT.

V gene TRBV5-1 combines with J gene TRBJ2-3; 8 bases map to TRBD1. The length of the CDR3 is 15 residues. V lost 4 bases to trimming and J lost 1 base; unmatched junction nucleotides: 5. CDR1 is SGHRS and CDR2 is YFSETQ in the germline V gene. The CDR3 nucleotides are TGCGCCAGCAGCACGGACAGGGTTGGCACAGATACGCAGTATTTT. It translates to CASSTDRVGTDTQYF.

The chain carries TRBV28 and TRBJ2-7, with D perhaps matching TRBD2 (5 bases). This CDR3 contains 15 residues. Germline lookup yields CDR1 MDHEN and CDR2 SYDVKM. V was pared by 4 bases and J by 6 bases, with 19 bases between. CDR3 DNA sequence: TGTGCCAGCAGTTCTATACCCACCGGGGTGGTCGAGCAGTACTTC. This sequence encodes CASSSIPTGVVEQYF. The full variable domain, with the rest looked up from reference TRBV28 and TRBJ2-7, is DVKVTQSSRYLVKRTGEKVFLECVQDMDHENMFWYRQDPGLGLRLIYFSYDVKMKEKGDIPEGYSVSREKKERFSLILESASTNQTSMYLCASSSIPTGVVEQYFGPGTRLTVT.

This chain links TRBV10-3 with TRBJ2-2, with D hard to call. Trimming cost V 2 bases and J 2 bases, with 0 bases left between them. This CDR3 comprises 12 residues. CDR1 and CDR2 (germline): ENHRY, SYGVKD. The CDR3, as DNA: TGTGCCATCAGTGAGAACACCGGGGAGCTGTTTTTT. It specifies CAISENTGELFF.